These 30 T cell receptor beta chains came from one sample sequenced in a study of T cell changes during pregnancy in multiple sclerosis. Sequencing was performed with immunoSEQ multiplex PCR; in TCRdb, only in-frame clones are kept and a portion is missing. This table holds about 36,000 clones, about 91% found once. Specimen: CD4+ T cells from peripheral blood mononuclear cells, collected after pregnancy. The origin of the receptors is a female donor with multiple sclerosis, enrolled in a pregnancy study.

The chain has TRBV7-2 and TRBJ2-7; 8 bases are shared with TRBD1. Germline CDR1 SGHTA, CDR2 FQGNSA. J lost 5 bases, V lost 5 bases, and 5 bases had no gene match. The CDR3 runs 13 residues. This CDR3 reads CASSARTGNEQYF. In DNA, the CDR3 is TGTGCCAGCAGCGCACGGACAGGGAACGAGCAGTACTTC.

The V and J genes are TRBV7-2 and TRBJ1-5; TRBD1 aligns across 8 bases. The V gene end was trimmed by 1 base and the J gene end by 5 bases; junction bases not matched to a gene: 4. Germline-derived CDR1 and CDR2 are SGHTA and FQGNSA. CDR3 size: 15 residues. The CDR3 bases are TGTGCCAGCAGCTTAGAGGGGACAGGCTATCAGCCCCAGCATTTT. Translation gives CASSLEGTGYQPQHF. The whole variable domain, filled in from reference TRBV7-2 and TRBJ1-5, reads GAGVSQSPSNKVTEKGKDVELRCDPISGHTALYWYRQSLGQGLEFLIYFQGNSAPDKSGLPSDRFSAERTGGSVSTLTIQRTQQEDSAVYLCASSLEGTGYQPQHFGDGTRLSIL.

This clone was detected only once. The V call is TRBV5-8, the J call TRBJ2-4; D may be TRBD2 (5 bases). Germline V gene sequence: CDR1 SGHTS, CDR2 YDEGEE. The V and J ends lost 0 bases and 8 bases respectively, with 12 bases between them. This CDR3 contains 14 residues. As DNA, the CDR3 is TGTGCCAGCAGCTTGGAGGCGGGCCCGGACATTCAGTACTTC. This sequence encodes CASSLEAGPDIQYF.

This rearrangement joins TRBV7-9 to TRBJ2-5, with a possible D match to TRBD1 (8 bases). The ends were cut back, 5 bases at V and 2 bases at J, with 15 bases in the middle. CDR1 is SEHNR and CDR2 is FQNEAQ in the germline V gene (reference sequence). The CDR3 has 15 amino acids. The CDR3 DNA is TGTGCCAGCAGCCCGCACAGGGGGGGACAAGAGACCCAGTACTTC. It codes for CASSPHRGGQETQYF.

The gene calls are TRBV5-1 and TRBJ1-1, with D maybe TRBD1 (5 bases). This CDR3 is built from 15 residues. Between the trimmed V and J ends, which lost 4 bases and 1 base, there was a span of 14 bases. CDR1 is SGHRS, CDR2 YFSETQ, per germline. The CDR3, as DNA: TGCGCCAGCAGCGAGCAGGGACTCACGAACACTGAAGCTTTCTTT. This encodes CASSEQGLTNTEAFF.

This clone came up a few times. Additional DNA sequences in this sample encode the identical CDR3. The V gene is TRBV19, the J gene TRBJ1-5; 8 nucleotides line up with TRBD1. V trimming: 6 bases; J trimming: 3 bases; junction bases outside the gene matches: 4. This CDR3 has 14 amino acids. Germline V lookup: CDR1 LNHDA, CDR2 SQIVND (reference sequence). The CDR3 here is CASSGTGFNQPQHF. CDR3 bases: TGTGCCAGTAGCGGGACAGGCTTCAATCAGCCCCAGCATTTT.

The J gene is TRBJ1-5, the V gene TRBV6-5; no reliable D call. The CDR3 extends over 12 amino acids. Germline V gene lookup returns CDR1 MNHEY and CDR2 SVGAGI. V lost 6 bases, J lost 2 bases, and 5 bases lay in between. CDR3 protein: CASRQGNQPQHF. The CDR3 DNA reads TGTGCCAGCAGGCAGGGCAATCAGCCCCAGCATTTT.

The chain joins TRBV7-7 to TRBJ1-1; D uncertain. The CDR3 has 14 residues. Per the germline V gene, CDR1 is SSHAT and CDR2 is FNYEAQ (reference sequence). Deletions cut 5 bases from V and 3 bases from J, with 13 bases between. CDR3 amino acids: CASSPLSGHTEAFF. CDR3 sequence (DNA): TGTGCCAGCAGCCCCCTGAGTGGGCACACTGAAGCTTTCTTT. The complete variable domain, with remaining parts taken from reference TRBV7-7 and TRBJ1-1, reads GAGVSQSPRYKVTKRGQDVTLRCDPISSHATLYWYQQALGQGPEFLTYFNYEAQPDKSGLPSDRFSAERPEGSISTLTIQRTEQRDSAMYRCASSPLSGHTEAFFGQGTRLTVV.

This rearrangement joins TRBV7-8 to TRBJ2-6; D possibly corresponds to TRBD1 (6 bases). Germline V gene lookup returns CDR1 SGHVS and CDR2 FQNEAQ. Trimming left V 3 bases short and J 1 base short, with 10 bases between. The CDR3 is made up of 16 amino acids. CDR3 protein: CASSFTGQSGANVLTF. The CDR3 region has the DNA TGTGCCAGCAGCTTTACCGGACAGTCTGGGGCCAACGTCCTGACTTTC. Drawing the rest from reference TRBV7-8 and TRBJ2-6, the complete variable domain is GAGVSQSPRYKVAKRGQDVALRCDPISGHVSLFWYQQALGQGPEFLTYFQNEAQLDKSGLPSDRFFAERPEGSVSTLKIQRTQQEDSAVYLCASSFTGQSGANVLTFGAGSRLTVL.

V is TRBV30 and J is TRBJ2-5; D may be TRBD1 (5 bases). Germline lookup yields CDR1 GTSNPN and CDR2 SVGIG (reference sequence). Trimming took 8 bases from V and 2 from J, leaving 15 bases between them. The CDR3 covers 13 residues. The DNA for the CDR3 is TGTGCCGGTTCCAGGGCCCGGCAAGAGACCCAGTACTTC. This encodes CAGSRARQETQYF.

The gene calls are TRBV28 and TRBJ2-7, with D possibly TRBD2 on 5 matching bases. The CDR3 totals 15 residues. CDR1 is MDHEN and CDR2 is SYDVKM in the germline V gene. Trimming shortened V by 1 base and J by 3 bases, and 13 bases separated the two germline ends. The CDR3 here is CASSLSGPRGYEQYF. The CDR3 DNA follows: TGTGCCAGCAGTTTATCCGGCCCCCGGGGCTACGAGCAGTACTTC.

The gene calls are TRBV25-1 and TRBJ1-2; 12 bases line up with TRBD1. J was trimmed by 8 bases and V by 3 bases; bases with no gene match: 13. There are 17 residues in the CDR3. Germline V lookup: CDR1 MGHDK, CDR2 SYGVNS. The CDR3 is CASSDNTGTGGGRGYTF. The CDR3, as DNA: TGTGCCAGCAGTGATAATACCGGGACAGGGGGCGGTCGGGGCTACACCTTC.

This chain joins TRBV6-1 and TRBJ1-2; TRBD1 matches 7 bases. Trimming removed 8 bases from V and 8 bases from J; junction bases left unmatched: 11. This CDR3 is built from 13 residues. Germline V gene sequence: CDR1 MNHNS, CDR2 SASEGT. The CDR3 reads CASPGQNLAGYTF. The CDR3 DNA is TGTGCCAGCCCGGGACAGAACTTAGCGGGCTACACCTTC.

In this sample, this clone turned up a few times. This chain links TRBV19 with TRBJ1-1; no definite D call. Germline assignment: CDR1 LNHDA and CDR2 SQIVND (reference sequence). CDR3 length: 13 residues. With 3 bases removed from V and 1 base from J, the gap between germline ends came to 6 bases. The CDR3 is CASSILRNTEAFF. The DNA of the CDR3 is TGTGCCAGTAGTATTTTGCGGAACACTGAAGCTTTCTTT.

Only one count was recorded for this clone. J is TRBJ2-2 and V is TRBV7-3; 9 nucleotides agree with TRBD1. This CDR3 contains 15 residues. V lost 6 bases and J lost 6; bases outside the gene matches: 8. Germline assignment: CDR1 SGHTA and CDR2 FQGTGA. The CDR3 loop is CASRSGTGWAGELFF. The CDR3 nucleotides read TGTGCCAGCAGATCCGGGACAGGGTGGGCCGGGGAGCTGTTTTTT. The full variable domain, completed using reference TRBV7-3 and TRBJ2-2, is GAGVSQTPSNKVTEKGKYVELRCDPISGHTALYWYRQSLGQGPEFLIYFQGTGAADDSGLPNDRFFAVRPEGSVSTLKIQRTERGDSAVYLCASRSGTGWAGELFFGEGSRLTVL.

The J gene is TRBJ1-2, the V gene TRBV6-5; 9 nucleotides agree with TRBD1. The CDR3 is 13 amino acids. The V gene end was trimmed by 8 bases and the J gene end by 8 bases; junction bases not matched to a gene: 9. Germline values: CDR1 MNHEY, CDR2 SVGAGI. The CDR3 DNA sequence: TGTGCCAGCTCCGGGACAGGGCCCGCGGGCTACACCTTC. This sequence encodes CASSGTGPAGYTF.

The rearrangement links TRBV7-6 to TRBJ2-2, with 8 bases fitting TRBD1. The J segment lost 1 base and the V segment lost 5 bases, leaving 3 bases of the junction unmatched. This CDR3 has 15 amino acids. Germline values: CDR1 SGHVS, CDR2 FNYEAQ. The CDR3 bases are TGTGCCAGCAGCGCTGGACAGGGGAACACCGGGGAGCTGTTTTTT. This codes for CASSAGQGNTGELFF.

The CDR3 loop is CASSVRQGAGGYTF. The CDR3 DNA sequence: TGTGCCAGCAGTGTGCGACAGGGGGCAGGTGGCTACACCTTC. The V and J genes are TRBV6-1 and TRBJ1-2, with TRBD1 identical over 10 bases. The germline gives CDR1 MNHNS, CDR2 SASEGT. The CDR3 has 14 amino acids. J was trimmed by 7 bases and V by 4 bases; bases with no gene match: 6.

The gene calls are TRBV16 and TRBJ2-2; a weak D match, TRBD2 (5 bases). The CDR3 runs to 16 residues. In germline, CDR1 is KGHSY, CDR2 FQNENV. Between the trimmed V and J ends, which lost 3 bases and 6 bases, there was a span of 17 bases. The CDR3 protein is CASSHLDFFEAGELFF. For the CDR3, the DNA is TGTGCCAGCAGCCACCTGGACTTCTTTGAAGCCGGGGAGCTGTTTTTT.

CDR3 in amino acids: CASNRNGKGTDTQYF. The CDR3 DNA follows: TGTGCCAGCAACCGTAACGGGAAGGGCACAGATACGCAGTATTTT. This chain connects TRBV2 to TRBJ2-3, with D possibly being TRBD2 (5 bases). V gave up 7 bases and J gave up 1 base, with 15 bases separating them. This CDR3 has 15 residues. CDR1 SNHLY and CDR2 FYNNEI come from the germline V gene.

The genes are TRBV18 and TRBJ1-5; maybe TRBD1 (6 bases). The germline V gene encodes CDR1 KGHSH and CDR2 LQKENI. V dropped 2 bases and J dropped 6 bases, with 17 bases sitting between them. The CDR3 sequence is 16 residues long. Here the CDR3 reads CASSPVGLQGTQPQHF. The CDR3 DNA reads TGTGCCAGCTCACCAGTAGGTTTACAGGGCACTCAGCCCCAGCATTTT.

J is TRBJ2-5 and V is TRBV7-2, with 7 bases lining up with TRBD2. Trimming at V came to 0 bases and at J to 1 base, leaving 5 bases not matched to a gene. This CDR3 contains 16 residues. Germline V gene data show CDR1 as SGHTA and CDR2 as FQGNSA. CDR3 region: CASSLAGRGTQETQYF. The CDR3, as DNA: TGTGCCAGCAGCTTAGCCGGGCGGGGGACCCAAGAGACCCAGTACTTC.

The rearrangement uses TRBV29-1 and TRBJ1-1; no definite D call. This CDR3 has 15 residues. Trimming cost V 1 base and J 3 bases, with 15 bases left between them. Germline V gene lookup returns CDR1 SQVTM and CDR2 ANQGSEA. As DNA, the CDR3 is TGCAGCGTTGAAGTGGTGGGCAGACTATACACTGAAGCTTTCTTT. It yields the protein CSVEVVGRLYTEAFF.

This rearrangement joins TRBV11-2 to TRBJ1-4; 7 nucleotides match TRBD1. The CDR3 length is 18 residues. Losses at the gene ends were 0 bases for V and 8 bases for J; bases not matched to a gene: 15. CDR1 and CDR2 from the germline V gene are SGHAT and FQNNGV. Here the CDR3 DNA reads TGTGCCAGCAGCTTAGACCCGACAGGGTTGGGATCCGGGGAAAAACTGTTTTTT. Its translation is CASSLDPTGLGSGEKLFF.

The chain couples TRBV6-5 to TRBJ1-2; a weak D match, TRBD1 (6 bases). The CDR3 runs to 15 residues. V dropped 0 bases and J dropped 8 bases, with 16 bases sitting between them. Germline-derived CDR1 and CDR2 are MNHEY and SVGAGI. The CDR3 nucleotides read TGTGCCAGCAGTTACTCGACAAATTCAGGGGAAGGCTACACCTTC. Protein product: CASSYSTNSGEGYTF.

The chain is built from TRBV6-6 and TRBJ1-2; D may be TRBD1 (6 bases). V lost 5 bases, J lost 2 bases, and 12 bases lay in between. This CDR3 has 14 amino acids. The V gene's germline CDR1 is MNHNY and CDR2 SVGAGI (reference sequence). CDR3 amino acids: CASSPGTPNYGYTF. CDR3 coding DNA: TGTGCCAGCAGTCCCGGGACACCCAACTATGGCTACACCTTC.

This clone was found once. This sequence joins TRBV7-2 and TRBJ1-4; a possible D gene is TRBD1 (5 bases). Germline V gives CDR1 SGHTA, CDR2 FQGNSA. V lost 0 bases and J lost 8, with 13 bases in between. This CDR3 region has 15 residues. The CDR3 DNA is TGTGCCAGCAGCTTAGCGGGGGGGGTCGGCGAAAAACTGTTTTTT. This codes for CASSLAGGVGEKLFF.

V gene TRBV7-2 combines with J gene TRBJ1-5, with D perhaps TRBD1 (5 bases). The V gene lost 1 base and the J gene lost 4 bases, with 11 bases spanning the gap. Germline CDR1 SGHTA, CDR2 FQGNSA. This CDR3 region has 15 residues. The CDR3 sequence: CASSLDSSGNQPQHF. Here the CDR3 DNA reads TGTGCCAGCAGCTTAGACTCTTCAGGGAATCAGCCCCAGCATTTT.

Written as DNA, the CDR3 is TGTGCCAGCAGTTTCATAGTCAACCGGGACAGGCATCAGCCCCAGCATTTT. As protein: CASSFIVNRDRHQPQHF. V gene TRBV28 combines with J gene TRBJ1-5; the match to TRBD1 covers 8 bases. J was trimmed by 5 bases and V by 3 bases; bases with no gene match: 12. The germline V gene has CDR1 MDHEN and CDR2 SYDVKM. The CDR3 contains 17 residues.

This chain uses TRBV5-1 with TRBJ1-4; 8 bases line up with TRBD1. The J segment lost 5 bases and the V segment lost 7 bases, leaving 7 bases of the junction unmatched. The CDR3 is made up of 14 amino acids. The germline V gene encodes CDR1 SGHRS and CDR2 YFSETQ. The CDR3 DNA reads TGCGCCAGCGGCACAGGGGGTTCGAATGAAAAACTGTTTTTT. Translated: CASGTGGSNEKLFF.